This T cell receptor beta chain was identified during a study of blood T cells in healthy people across ages. The second PCR ran about 6 to 12 cycles with a sample-barcoded 5' primer and J-beta primers. One entry per CDR3 protein results from TCRdb running MiXCR on the 5' RACE reads. The table records hundreds of thousands of distinct CDR3 sequences, approximately 44% of them present only once. The CDR3 runs to 14 residues. CDR1 is SGHNT, CDR2 YYREEE, per germline (reference sequence). The ends were cut back, 4 bases at V and 6 bases at J, with 11 bases in the middle. This chain joins TRBV5-4 and TRBJ1-6, with D possibly matching TRBD1 (5 bases). Sequencing was performed on blood. The TCR was taken from a man in his 60s in good health. DNA of the CDR3: TGTGCCAGCAGCCTCGGACATACTAATTCACCCCTCCACTTT. Translated: CASSLGHTNSPLHF.